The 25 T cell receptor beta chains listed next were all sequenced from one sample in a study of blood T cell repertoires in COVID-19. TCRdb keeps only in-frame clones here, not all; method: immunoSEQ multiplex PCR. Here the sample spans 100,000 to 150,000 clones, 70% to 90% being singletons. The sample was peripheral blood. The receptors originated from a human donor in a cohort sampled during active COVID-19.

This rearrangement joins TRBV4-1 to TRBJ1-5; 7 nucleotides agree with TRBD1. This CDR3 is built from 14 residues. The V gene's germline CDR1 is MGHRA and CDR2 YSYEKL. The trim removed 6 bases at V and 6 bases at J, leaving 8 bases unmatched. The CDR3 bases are TGCGCCAGCAGGCCCACAGGGGTGGGTCAGCCCCAGCATTTT. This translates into CASRPTGVGQPQHF.

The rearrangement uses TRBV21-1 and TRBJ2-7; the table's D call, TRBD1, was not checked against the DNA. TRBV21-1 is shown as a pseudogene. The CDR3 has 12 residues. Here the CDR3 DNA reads TGTGCCATCCAGACATTGTCCTACGAGCAGTACTTC. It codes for CAIQTLSYEQYF.

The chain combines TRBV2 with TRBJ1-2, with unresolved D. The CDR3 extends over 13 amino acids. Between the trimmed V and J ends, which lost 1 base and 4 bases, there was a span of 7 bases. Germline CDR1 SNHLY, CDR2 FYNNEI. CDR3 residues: CASSEGAGYGYTF. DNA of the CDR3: TGTGCCAGCAGTGAAGGGGCAGGCTATGGCTACACCTTC. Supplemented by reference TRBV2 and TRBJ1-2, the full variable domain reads EPEVTQTPSHQVTQMGQEVILRCVPISNHLYFYWYRQILGQKVEFLVSFYNNEISEKSEIFDDQFSVERPDGSNFTLKIRSTKLEDSAMYFCASSEGAGYGYTFGSGTRLTVV.

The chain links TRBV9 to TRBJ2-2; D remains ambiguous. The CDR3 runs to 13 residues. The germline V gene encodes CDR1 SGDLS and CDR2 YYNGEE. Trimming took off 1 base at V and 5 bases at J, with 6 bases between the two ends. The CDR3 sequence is CASSVRRTGELFF. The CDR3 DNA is TGTGCCAGCAGCGTAAGGCGGACCGGGGAGCTGTTTTTT.

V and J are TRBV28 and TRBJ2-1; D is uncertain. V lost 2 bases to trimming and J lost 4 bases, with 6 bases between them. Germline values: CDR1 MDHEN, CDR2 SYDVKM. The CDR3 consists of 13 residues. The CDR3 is CASSLDLYNEQFF. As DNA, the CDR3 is TGTGCCAGCAGTTTAGATCTATACAATGAGCAGTTCTTC.

The CDR3 nucleotides read TGCGCCAGCAGCCAAGATGGGACAGGGGAAGATCAGCCCCAGCATTTT. Translating it yields CASSQDGTGEDQPQHF. The chain recombines TRBV4-1 with TRBJ1-5; 10 bases map to TRBD1. CDR1 is MGHRA and CDR2 is YSYEKL in the germline V gene. Trimming at V came to 0 bases and at J to 5 bases, leaving 4 bases not matched to a gene. This CDR3 has 16 residues.

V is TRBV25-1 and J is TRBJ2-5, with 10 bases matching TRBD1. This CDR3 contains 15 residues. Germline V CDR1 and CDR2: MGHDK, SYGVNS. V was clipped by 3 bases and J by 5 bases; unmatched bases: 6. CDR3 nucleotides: TGTGCCAGCAGTGACCCCGGGACAGGGGAGGAGACCCAGTACTTC. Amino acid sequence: CASSDPGTGEETQYF.

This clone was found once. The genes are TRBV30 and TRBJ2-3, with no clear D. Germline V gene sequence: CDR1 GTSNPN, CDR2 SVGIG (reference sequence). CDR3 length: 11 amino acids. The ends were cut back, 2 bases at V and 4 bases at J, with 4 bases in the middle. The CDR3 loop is CAWSQSDTQYF. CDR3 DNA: TGTGCCTGGAGTCAATCAGATACGCAGTATTTT. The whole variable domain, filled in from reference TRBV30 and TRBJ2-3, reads SQTIHQWPATLVQPVGSPLSLECTVEGTSNPNLYWYRQAAGRGLQLLFYSVGIGQISSEVPQNLSASRPQDRQFILSSKKLLLSDSGFYLCAWSQSDTQYFGPGTRLTVL.

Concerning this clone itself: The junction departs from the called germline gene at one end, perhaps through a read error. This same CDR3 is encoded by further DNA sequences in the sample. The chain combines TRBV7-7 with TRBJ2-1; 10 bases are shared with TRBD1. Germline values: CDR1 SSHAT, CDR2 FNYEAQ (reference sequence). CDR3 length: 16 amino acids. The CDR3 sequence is CASSPTGTGVINEQFF. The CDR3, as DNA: TGTGCTAGCAGCCCTACCGGGACAGGGGTTATCAATGAGCAGTTCTTC. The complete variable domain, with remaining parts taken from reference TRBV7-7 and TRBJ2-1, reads GAGVSQSPRYKVTKRGQDVTLRCDPISSHATLYWYQQALGQGPEFLTYFNYEAQPDKSGLPSDRFSAERPEGSISTLTIQRTEQRDSAMYRCASSPTGTGVINEQFFGPGTRLTVL.

The CDR3 region is CASSFGQNTEAFF. DNA for the CDR3: TGTGCCAGCAGTTTCGGACAGAACACTGAAGCTTTCTTT. The chain is built from TRBV5-8 and TRBJ1-1; D perhaps matches TRBD1 (5 bases). Germline V gives CDR1 SGHTS, CDR2 YDEGEE. Between the trimmed V and J ends, which lost 5 bases and 1 base, there was a span of 9 bases. The CDR3 loop spans 13 amino acids. The variable domain in full, with the rest retrieved from reference TRBV5-8 and TRBJ1-1, is EAGVTQSPTHLIKTRGQQATLRCSPISGHTSVYWYQQALGLGLQFLLWYDEGEERNRGNFPPRFSGRQFPNYSSELNVNALELEDSALYLCASSFGQNTEAFFGQGTRLTVV.

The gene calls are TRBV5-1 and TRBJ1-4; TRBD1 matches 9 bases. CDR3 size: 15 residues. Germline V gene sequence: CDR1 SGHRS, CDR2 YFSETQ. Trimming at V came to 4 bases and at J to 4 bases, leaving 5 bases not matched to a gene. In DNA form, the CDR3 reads TGCGCCAGCAGCACCCAGACAGGGGGTAATGAAAAACTGTTTTTT. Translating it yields CASSTQTGGNEKLFF.

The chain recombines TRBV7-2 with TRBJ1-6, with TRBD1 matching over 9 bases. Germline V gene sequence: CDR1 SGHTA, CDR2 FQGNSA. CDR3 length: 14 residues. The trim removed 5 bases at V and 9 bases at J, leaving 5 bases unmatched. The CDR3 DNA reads TGTGCCAGCAGCCAACAGGGGGCGGGTTCACCCCTCCACTTT. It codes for CASSQQGAGSPLHF.

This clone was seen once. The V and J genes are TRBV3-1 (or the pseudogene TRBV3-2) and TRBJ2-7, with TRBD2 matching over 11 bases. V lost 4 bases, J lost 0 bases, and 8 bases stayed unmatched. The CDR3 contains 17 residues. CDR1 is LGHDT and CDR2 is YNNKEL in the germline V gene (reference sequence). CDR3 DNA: TGTGCCAGCAGCCGCCGGACTAGCGGGCGGAGCTCCTACGAGCAGTACTTC. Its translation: CASSRRTSGRSSYEQYF.

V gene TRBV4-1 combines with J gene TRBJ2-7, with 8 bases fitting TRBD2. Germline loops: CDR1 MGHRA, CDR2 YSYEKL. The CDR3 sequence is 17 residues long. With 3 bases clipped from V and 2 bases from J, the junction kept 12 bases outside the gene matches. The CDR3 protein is CASSQSRGGRLPYEQYF. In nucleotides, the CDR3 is TGCGCCAGCAGCCAGTCCCGGGGGGGGAGGCTACCCTACGAGCAGTACTTC.

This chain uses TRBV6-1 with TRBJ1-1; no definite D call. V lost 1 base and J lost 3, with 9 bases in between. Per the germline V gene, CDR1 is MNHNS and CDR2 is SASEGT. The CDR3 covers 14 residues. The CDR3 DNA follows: TGTGCCAGCAGTGAAGGGTTCCGGGACACTGAAGCTTTCTTT. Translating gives CASSEGFRDTEAFF.

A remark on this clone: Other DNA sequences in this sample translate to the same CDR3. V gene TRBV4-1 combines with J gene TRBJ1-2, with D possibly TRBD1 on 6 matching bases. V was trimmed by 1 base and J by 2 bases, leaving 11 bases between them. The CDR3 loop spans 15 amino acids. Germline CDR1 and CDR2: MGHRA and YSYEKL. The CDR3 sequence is CASSQAPGENYGYTF. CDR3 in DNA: TGCGCCAGCAGCCAAGCCCCAGGGGAAAACTATGGCTACACCTTC.

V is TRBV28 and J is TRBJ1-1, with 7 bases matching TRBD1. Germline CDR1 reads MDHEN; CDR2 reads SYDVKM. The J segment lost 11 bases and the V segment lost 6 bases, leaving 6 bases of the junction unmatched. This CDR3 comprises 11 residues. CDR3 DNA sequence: TGTGCCAGCAGCCTCGGACAGGTTGCTTTCTTT. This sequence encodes CASSLGQVAFF.

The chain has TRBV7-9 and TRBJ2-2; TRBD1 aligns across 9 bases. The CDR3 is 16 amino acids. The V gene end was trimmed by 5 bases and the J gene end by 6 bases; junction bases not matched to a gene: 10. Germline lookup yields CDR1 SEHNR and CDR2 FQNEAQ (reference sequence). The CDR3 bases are TGTGCCAGCAGCCCCTTTGGACAGGGGTTCCCCGGGGAGCTGTTTTTT. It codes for CASSPFGQGFPGELFF.

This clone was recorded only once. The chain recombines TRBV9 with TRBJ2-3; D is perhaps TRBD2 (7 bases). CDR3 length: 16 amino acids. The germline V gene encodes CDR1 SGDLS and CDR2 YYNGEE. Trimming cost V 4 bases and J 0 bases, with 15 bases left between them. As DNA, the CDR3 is TGTGCCAGCAGCTCGGGGGGCGCCGCTAGCACAGATACGCAGTATTTT. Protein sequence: CASSSGGAASTDTQYF.

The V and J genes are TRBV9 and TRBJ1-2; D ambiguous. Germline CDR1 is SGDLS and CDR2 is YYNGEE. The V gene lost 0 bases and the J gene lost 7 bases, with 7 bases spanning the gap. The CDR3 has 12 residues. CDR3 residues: CASSVVGGGYTF. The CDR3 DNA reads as TGTGCCAGCAGCGTAGTTGGAGGTGGCTACACCTTC.

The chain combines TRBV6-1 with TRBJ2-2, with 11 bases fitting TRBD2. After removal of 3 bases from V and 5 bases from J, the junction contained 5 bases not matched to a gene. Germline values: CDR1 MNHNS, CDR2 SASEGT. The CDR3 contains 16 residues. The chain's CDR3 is CASSELAGGRTGELFF. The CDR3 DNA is TGTGCCAGCAGTGAGCTAGCGGGGGGTAGGACCGGGGAGCTGTTTTTT.

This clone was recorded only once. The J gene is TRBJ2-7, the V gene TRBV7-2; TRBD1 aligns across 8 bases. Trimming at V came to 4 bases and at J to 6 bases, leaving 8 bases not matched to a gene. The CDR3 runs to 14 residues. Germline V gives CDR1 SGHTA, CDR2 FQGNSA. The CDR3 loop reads CASSWSGTGGEQYF. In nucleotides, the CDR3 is TGTGCCAGCAGCTGGTCCGGGACAGGCGGCGAGCAGTACTTC. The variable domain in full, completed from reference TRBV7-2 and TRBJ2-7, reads GAGVSQSPSNKVTEKGKDVELRCDPISGHTALYWYRQSLGQGLEFLIYFQGNSAPDKSGLPSDRFSAERTGGSVSTLTIQRTQQEDSAVYLCASSWSGTGGEQYFGPGTRLTVT.

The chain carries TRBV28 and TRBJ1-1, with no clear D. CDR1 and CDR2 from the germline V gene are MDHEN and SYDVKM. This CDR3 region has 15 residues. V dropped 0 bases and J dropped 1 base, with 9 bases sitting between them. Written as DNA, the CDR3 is TGTGCCAGCAGTTTATGGTCCCAGAAGAACACTGAAGCTTTCTTT. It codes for CASSLWSQKNTEAFF.

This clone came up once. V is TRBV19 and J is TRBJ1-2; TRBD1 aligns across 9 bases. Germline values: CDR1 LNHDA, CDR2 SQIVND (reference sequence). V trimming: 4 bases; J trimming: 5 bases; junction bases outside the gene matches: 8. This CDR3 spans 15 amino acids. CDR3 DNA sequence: TGTGCCAGTAGTAGAGGACAGGGGCATAAATATGGCTACACCTTC. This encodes CASSRGQGHKYGYTF.

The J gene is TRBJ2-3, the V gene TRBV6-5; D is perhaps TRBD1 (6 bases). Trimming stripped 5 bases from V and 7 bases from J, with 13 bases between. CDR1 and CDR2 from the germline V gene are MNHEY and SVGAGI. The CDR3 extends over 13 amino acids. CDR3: CASSTRGTNTQYF. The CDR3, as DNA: TGTGCCAGCAGTACTAGGGGGACGAATACGCAGTATTTT.